This TCR beta chain originates from a study of cytotoxic CD8 clonotypes in ibrutinib-treated CLL. Turning to the study itself: Following treatment for a median roughly twelve months, range 6 to 36, response samples were then taken. There were, on average, 255,043 productive templates and 94,082 productive rearrangements per sample. Study-level findings and limits: Baseline values of clonality outstripped age-matched healthy donors and followed circulating CD8+ T-cell counts.

The data were produced by immunoSEQ multiplex PCR, yet TCRdb's version contains in-frame clones alone and is incomplete. The sample shows 110,000 to 150,000 clones, 70% to 85% of them seen only once. A remark on this clone: Its matching antigen is unknown.

CDR3 length: 14 residues. Trimming removed 5 bases from V and 6 bases from J; junction bases left unmatched: 8. The germline gives CDR1 MNHNS, CDR2 SASEGT. The sequencing used PBMCs, collected after 12 months of ibrutinib treatment. The genes are TRBV6-1 and TRBJ1-2; 8 nucleotides line up with TRBD1. This TCR was sampled from a human donor with chronic lymphocytic leukemia. The CDR3 protein is CASSKLLDRDGYTF. As DNA, the CDR3 is TGTGCCAGCAGTAAACTGTTGGACAGGGATGGCTACACCTTC.